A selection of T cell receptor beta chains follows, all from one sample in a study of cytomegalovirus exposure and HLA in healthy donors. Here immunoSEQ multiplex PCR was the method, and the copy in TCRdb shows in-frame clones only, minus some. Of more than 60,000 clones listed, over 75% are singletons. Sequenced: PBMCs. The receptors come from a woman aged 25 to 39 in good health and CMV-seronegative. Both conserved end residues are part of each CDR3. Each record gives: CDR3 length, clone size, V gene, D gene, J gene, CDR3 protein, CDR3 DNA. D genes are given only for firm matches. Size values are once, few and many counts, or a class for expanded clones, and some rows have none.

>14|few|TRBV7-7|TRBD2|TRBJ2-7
CASSPNSGSYEQYF
TGTGCTAGCAGCCCGAATAGCGGGAGCTACGAGCAGTACTTC
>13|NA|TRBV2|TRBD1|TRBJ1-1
CASGRDSELEAFF
TGTGCCAGTGGCCGGGACAGCGAACTTGAAGCTTTCTTT
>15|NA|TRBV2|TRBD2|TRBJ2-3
CASRGLAGEVDTQYF
TGTGCCAGCAGGGGACTAGCGGGAGAAGTAGATACGCAGTATTTT
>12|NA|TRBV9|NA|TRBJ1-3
CASSVGQNTIYF
TGTGCCAGCAGCGTAGGGCAAAACACCATATATTTT
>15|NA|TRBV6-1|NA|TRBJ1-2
CASSNEGGALRGYTF
TGTGCCAGCAGTAACGAGGGGGGGGCCCTCCGGGGCTACACCTTC
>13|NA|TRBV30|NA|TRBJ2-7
CAWSVPTDYEQYF
TGTGCCTGGAGTGTACCCACAGACTACGAGCAGTACTTC
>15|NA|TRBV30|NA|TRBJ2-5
CAWGFQTGAQETQYF
TGTGCCTGGGGCTTTCAGACGGGAGCTCAAGAGACCCAGTACTTC
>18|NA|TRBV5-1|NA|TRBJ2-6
CASSPLVIQSSGANVLTF
TGCGCCAGCAGCCCGCTCGTCATACAGTCCTCTGGGGCCAACGTCCTGACTTTC
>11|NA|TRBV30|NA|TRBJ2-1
CAWSPDNEQFF
TGTGCCTGGAGTCCTGACAATGAGCAGTTCTTC
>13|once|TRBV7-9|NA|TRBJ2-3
CASSSTDRDTQYF
TGTGCCAGCAGCTCAACTGACAGAGATACGCAGTATTTT
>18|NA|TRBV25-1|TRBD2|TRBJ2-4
CASSPSPGSGSAKNIQYF
TGTGCCAGCTCCCCTTCTCCCGGAAGCGGGAGTGCCAAAAACATTCAGTACTTC
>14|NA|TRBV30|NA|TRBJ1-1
CAWSQGIGNTEAFF
TGTGCCTGGAGCCAGGGTATCGGGAACACTGAAGCTTTCTTT
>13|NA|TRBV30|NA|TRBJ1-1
CAWSATGNTEAFF
TGTGCCTGGAGTGCGACGGGGAACACTGAAGCTTTCTTT
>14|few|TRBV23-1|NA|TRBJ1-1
CASSQRRQGTEAFF
TGCGCCAGCAGTCAAAGGCGCCAGGGCACTGAAGCTTTCTTT
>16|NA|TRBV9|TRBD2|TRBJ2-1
CASRPPSGRNYNEQFF
TGTGCCAGCAGGCCCCCTAGCGGGAGAAACTACAATGAGCAGTTCTTC
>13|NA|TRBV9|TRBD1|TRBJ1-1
CASSVGTGEDAFF
TGTGCCAGCAGCGTAGGTACAGGGGAAGATGCTTTCTTT
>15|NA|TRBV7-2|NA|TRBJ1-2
CASSPGGPVNYGYTF
TGTGCCAGCAGCCCAGGTGGTCCCGTCAACTATGGCTACACCTTC
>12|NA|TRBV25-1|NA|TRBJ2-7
CASSFGSYEQYF
TGTGCCAGCAGTTTCGGTTCCTACGAGCAGTACTTC
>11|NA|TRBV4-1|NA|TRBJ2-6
CASRGGSVLTF
TGCGCCAGCAGGGGAGGATCGGTCCTGACTTTC
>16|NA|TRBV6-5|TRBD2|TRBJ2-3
CASSLFLAGSTDTQYF
TGTGCCAGCAGTTTGTTCTTAGCGGGAAGCACAGATACGCAGTATTTT
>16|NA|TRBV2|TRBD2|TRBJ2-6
CASTLGEGAGANVLTF
TGTGCCAGCACCCTGGGGGAGGGTGCTGGGGCCAACGTCCTGACTTTC
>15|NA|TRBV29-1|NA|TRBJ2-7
CSVVEWQGSRIEQYF
TGCAGCGTTGTCGAATGGCAGGGCAGCAGGATCGAGCAGTACTTC
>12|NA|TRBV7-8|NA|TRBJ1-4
CASSFSNEKLFF
TGTGCCAGCAGCTTCTCGAATGAAAAACTGTTTTTT
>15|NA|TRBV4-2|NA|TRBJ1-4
CASSQPPSANEKLFF
TGTGCCAGCAGCCAACCCCCCAGCGCTAATGAAAAACTGTTTTTT
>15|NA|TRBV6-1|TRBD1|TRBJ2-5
CASSSPGQGKETQYF
TGTGCCAGCAGCAGCCCGGGACAGGGGAAAGAGACCCAGTACTTC
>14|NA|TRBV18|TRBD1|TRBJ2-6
CASSPQETGRVLTF
TGTGCCAGCTCACCACAAGAGACAGGGCGGGTCCTGACTTTC
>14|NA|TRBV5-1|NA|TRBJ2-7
CASSLIDSSYEQYF
TGCGCCAGCAGCTTGATTGACAGCTCCTACGAGCAGTACTTC
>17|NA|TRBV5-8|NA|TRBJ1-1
CASSLRQGRGYHTEAFF
TGTGCCAGCAGCTTGCGGCAGGGGAGAGGATACCACACTGAAGCTTTCTTT
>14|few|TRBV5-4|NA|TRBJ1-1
CASSLLTANTEAFF
TGTGCCAGCAGCTTATTGACAGCGAACACTGAAGCTTTCTTT
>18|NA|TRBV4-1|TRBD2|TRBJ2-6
CASSTLAGSFSGANVLTF
TGCGCCAGCAGCACACTAGCGGGGTCCTTCTCTGGGGCCAACGTCCTGACTTTC
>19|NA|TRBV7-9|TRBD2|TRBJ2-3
CASSSFGTSGRRGRDTQYF
TGTGCCAGCAGTTCCTTCGGGACTAGCGGGAGAAGGGGGAGGGATACGCAGTATTTT
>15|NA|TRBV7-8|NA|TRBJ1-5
CASSFRDLGNQPQHF
TGTGCCAGCAGCTTCCGGGATTTGGGCAATCAGCCCCAGCATTTT
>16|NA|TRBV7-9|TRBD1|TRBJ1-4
CASVNSGTGGVEKLFF
TGTGCCAGCGTCAATTCCGGGACAGGGGGCGTTGAAAAACTGTTTTTT
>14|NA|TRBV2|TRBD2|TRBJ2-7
CASRPAGGLYEQYF
TGTGCCAGCAGACCCGCGGGAGGGCTCTACGAGCAGTACTTC
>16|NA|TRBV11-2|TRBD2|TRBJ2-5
CASSLSTGLDQETQYF
TGTGCCAGCAGCTTGAGTACGGGACTAGACCAAGAGACCCAGTACTTC
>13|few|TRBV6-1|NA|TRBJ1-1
CASRGGRDTEAFF
TGTGCCAGCAGGGGGGGGCGCGACACTGAAGCTTTCTTT
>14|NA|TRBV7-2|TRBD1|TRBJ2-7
CASSSQGRVNEQYF
TGTGCCAGCAGCTCACAGGGGAGAGTCAACGAGCAGTACTTC
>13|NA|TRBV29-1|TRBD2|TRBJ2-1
CSVGGGAGVEQFF
TGCAGCGTAGGGGGTGGAGCGGGAGTGGAGCAGTTCTTC
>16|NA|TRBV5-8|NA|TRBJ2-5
CASSPLSRGSSETQYF
TGTGCCAGCAGCCCCCTTTCGAGAGGAAGCAGTGAGACCCAGTACTTC
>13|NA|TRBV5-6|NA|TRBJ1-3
CASSDSSGNTIYF
TGTGCCAGCAGCGACAGCTCTGGAAACACCATATATTTT
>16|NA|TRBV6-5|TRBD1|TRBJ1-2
CASSYARQGADYGYTF
TGTGCCAGCAGTTACGCCCGACAGGGGGCGGACTATGGCTACACCTTC
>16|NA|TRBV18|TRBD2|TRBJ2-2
CASSDPGLAGAGELFF
TGTGCCAGCTCCGATCCGGGACTAGCGGGAGCCGGGGAGCTGTTTTTT
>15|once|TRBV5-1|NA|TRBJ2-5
CASSLPLGVQETQYF
TGCGCCAGCAGCTTGCCTCTCGGGGTCCAAGAGACCCAGTACTTC
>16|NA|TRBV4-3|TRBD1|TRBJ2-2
CASSQTRDRGTGELFF
TGCGCCAGCAGCCAGACCCGGGACAGGGGGACCGGGGAGCTGTTTTTT
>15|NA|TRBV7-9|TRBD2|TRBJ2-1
CASSASGGATDEQFF
TGTGCCAGCAGCGCTAGCGGGGGGGCCACCGATGAGCAGTTCTTC
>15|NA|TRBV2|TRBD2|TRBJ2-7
CASSDVSSGNYEQYF
TGTGCCAGCAGTGACGTCTCTAGCGGAAACTACGAGCAGTACTTC
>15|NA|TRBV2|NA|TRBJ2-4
CASIGIRLAKNIQYF
TGTGCCAGCATTGGTATTCGGTTAGCCAAAAACATTCAGTACTTC